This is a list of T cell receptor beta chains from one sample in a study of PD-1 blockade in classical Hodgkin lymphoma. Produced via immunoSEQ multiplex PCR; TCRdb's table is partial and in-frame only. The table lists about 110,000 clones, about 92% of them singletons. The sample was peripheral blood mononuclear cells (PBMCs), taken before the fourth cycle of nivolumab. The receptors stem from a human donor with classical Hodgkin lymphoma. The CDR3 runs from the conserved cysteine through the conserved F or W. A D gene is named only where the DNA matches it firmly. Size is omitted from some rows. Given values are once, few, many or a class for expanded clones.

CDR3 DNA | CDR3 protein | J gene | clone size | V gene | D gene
TGTGCCAGCAGCCATTTACCGGGACAGGGCCATGGCTACACCTTC | CASSHLPGQGHGYTF | TRBJ1-2 | . | TRBV14 | TRBD1
TGTGCCATCAGTTTCGGGACAGGGTCTAATACGCAGTATTTT | CAISFGTGSNTQYF | TRBJ2-3 | . | TRBV10-3 | TRBD1
TGTGCTAGCAGCCCCGGAACTTCGTCAAACACCATATATTTT | CASSPGTSSNTIYF | TRBJ1-3 | . | TRBV7-7 | .
TGTGCCAGCAGCTTCATCGGACCTACAGATACGCAGTATTTT | CASSFIGPTDTQYF | TRBJ2-3 | . | TRBV11-2 | .
TGTGCCAGCAGTACAGGGTGGGACGATGGTGGCTACACCTTC | CASSTGWDDGGYTF | TRBJ1-2 | . | TRBV6-5 | .
TGTGCCAGCAGTTCCCACTCCGGACAGCAGCCCCAGCATTTT | CASSSHSGQQPQHF | TRBJ1-5 | . | TRBV27 | .
TGTGCCACCAGCAGAGATCTGAACCGGGGATCCTTCCACTCTGGAAACACCATATATTTT | CATSRDLNRGSFHSGNTIYF | TRBJ1-3 | once | TRBV15 | .
TGTGCCAGCAGCTTCAGTTCAGGGGTCTATAGCAATCAGCCCCAGCATTTT | CASSFSSGVYSNQPQHF | TRBJ1-5 | once | TRBV5-6 | .
TGTGCCAGTTCCTGGATTTCAGGAGATGCCTACGAGCAGTACTTC | CASSWISGDAYEQYF | TRBJ2-7 | . | TRBV19 | .
TGCGCCAGCAGCCAAGAAGGTAGGACTAGCGGGAGAAATGAGCAGTTCTTC | CASSQEGRTSGRNEQFF | TRBJ2-1 | . | TRBV4-1 | TRBD2
TGTGCCAGCAGTGTACAGGGTTTTTATAACAATCAGCCCCAGCATTTT | CASSVQGFYNNQPQHF | TRBJ1-5 | . | TRBV28 | .
TGTGCCAGCAGCGGGGACGGGTATAGCAATCAGCCCCAGCATTTT | CASSGDGYSNQPQHF | TRBJ1-5 | . | TRBV9 | .
TGTGCCAGCTCACCGATCCTGACTAGCGGGAGGGCCGCTCGGGGGAACACGCAGTATTTT | CASSPILTSGRAARGNTQYF | TRBJ2-3 | . | TRBV18 | TRBD2
TGTGCCAGCAGCTTAGACCTAGCGGGGGACGGGGCCAACGTCCTGACTTTC | CASSLDLAGDGANVLTF | TRBJ2-6 | . | TRBV11-2 | TRBD2
TGTGCCAGCAGTTTATTTCAGGGCAGGGATCAGCCCCAGCATTTT | CASSLFQGRDQPQHF | TRBJ1-5 | . | TRBV27 | .
TGTGCCTGGAGCCGGAGAGAATCGGGCACAGCCAAAAACATTCAGTACTTC | CAWSRRESGTAKNIQYF | TRBJ2-4 | once | TRBV30 | .
TGCGCCAGCAGCTTGAACACAGGACCCACCTACGAGCAGTACTTC | CASSLNTGPTYEQYF | TRBJ2-7 | . | TRBV5-1 | .
TGTGCCAGCAGCCCGCTGGGGGAGACCCAGTACTTC | CASSPLGETQYF | TRBJ2-5 | . | TRBV11-2 | .
TGCAGCGTTGAAGATCACAGGGACTACGAGCAGTACTTC | CSVEDHRDYEQYF | TRBJ2-7 | . | TRBV29-1 | .
TGTGCCAGCAGCTTAGGGGGGACAGGTAACCCTGAAGCTTTCTTT | CASSLGGTGNPEAFF | TRBJ1-1 | . | TRBV7-2 | TRBD1
TGTGCCAGCAGCTTAGGGGGAGAGAATGAGCAGTTCTTC | CASSLGGENEQFF | TRBJ2-1 | once | TRBV7-8 | .
TGTGCCAGCAGCTCTTTGACAGGGGCAGGCAATGAGCAGTTCTTC | CASSSLTGAGNEQFF | TRBJ2-1 | . | TRBV7-2 | TRBD1
TGTGCCAGCAGTTACTCCAGCGATCACACAGATACGCAGTATTTT | CASSYSSDHTDTQYF | TRBJ2-3 | . | TRBV6-5 | .
TGTGCCAGCAGCCCCCTGGGGGGAGATGGCTACACCTTC | CASSPLGGDGYTF | TRBJ1-2 | once | TRBV7-2 | .
TGTGCCAGCACCCTGGCCCCAGGGGGAAGCTATGGCTACACCTTC | CASTLAPGGSYGYTF | TRBJ1-2 | . | TRBV2 | TRBD1
TGTGCCAGTACCCCCGAGAGGATAGCTGGAAACACCATATATTTT | CASTPERIAGNTIYF | TRBJ1-3 | . | TRBV19 | .
TGTGCCAGCAGCTTAGTCGAAGGGCCCTGGGGCTACACCTTC | CASSLVEGPWGYTF | TRBJ1-2 | . | TRBV7-9 | .
TGTGCCAGCAGTTACGCCACAGGGGGCTTCTACGAGCAGTACTTC | CASSYATGGFYEQYF | TRBJ2-7 | once | TRBV6-5 | TRBD1
TGTGCCAGCAGTCAACCGGGACAGGGGAATTACGAGCAGTACTTC | CASSQPGQGNYEQYF | TRBJ2-7 | . | TRBV27 | TRBD1
TGTGCCAGTTGGACTTACACTGAAGCTTTCTTT | CASWTYTEAFF | TRBJ1-1 | . | TRBV19 | .
TGTGCCAGCAAAGTTGGGACTACTCTATATACGCAGTATTTT | CASKVGTTLYTQYF | TRBJ2-3 | . | TRBV6-1 | TRBD2
TGCGCCAGCAGCTTGACGGGGGGGAATCAGCCCCAGCATTTT | CASSLTGGNQPQHF | TRBJ1-5 | . | TRBV5-1 | .
TGTGCCAGTAGTTCCCGAGGACTAGCGGGAGGGGGGGAGCAGTTCTTC | CASSSRGLAGGGEQFF | TRBJ2-1 | . | TRBV19 | TRBD2
TGTGCCAGTAGTATAGCCCCAGGGCGGACAGCTGGGTCTTTCTTT | CASSIAPGRTAGSFF | TRBJ1-1 | . | TRBV19 | .
TGTGCCAGCCGGGAGGTCCAAGAGACCCAGTACTTC | CASREVQETQYF | TRBJ2-5 | . | TRBV6-1 | TRBD2
TGTGCCAGCAGCTTAGGGGCTGGCGGGGAGCTGTTTTTT | CASSLGAGGELFF | TRBJ2-2 | once | TRBV7-9 | .
TGTGCCAGCTCCCTAGGACGGGGAGAGACCCAGTACTTC | CASSLGRGETQYF | TRBJ2-5 | . | TRBV18 | .
TGTGCTAGTGGTTTCTCTTCACCGAGCTCCTACAATGAGCAGTTCTTC | CASGFSSPSSYNEQFF | TRBJ2-1 | . | TRBV12-5 | .
TGTGCCTGGAGTGTATTAGCGGTTAGCACAGATACGCAGTATTTT | CAWSVLAVSTDTQYF | TRBJ2-3 | . | TRBV30 | .
TGTGCCAGCAGCCAAGATATAGGGGAGCTGTTTTTT | CASSQDIGELFF | TRBJ2-2 | . | TRBV4-2 | .
TGTGCCAGCAGCGCGGACCTTAACACTGAAGCTTTCTTT | CASSADLNTEAFF | TRBJ1-1 | . | TRBV7-6 | .
TGCAGCGTTGATGGCAGGGTTGGCGAGCAGTACTTC | CSVDGRVGEQYF | TRBJ2-7 | . | TRBV29-1 | .
TGCGCCAGCAGCACTACTAGCGGCTACTTGGCCGGGGAGCTGTTTTTT | CASSTTSGYLAGELFF | TRBJ2-2 | . | TRBV5-1 | TRBD2
TGTGCCAGCAGCCCCTCCGGGACAACGACCTTAACTGAAGCTTTCTTT | CASSPSGTTTLTEAFF | TRBJ1-1 | . | TRBV7-9 | .
TGTGCCAGCACCAAGGGGGGCGGTGGCACTGAAGCTTTCTTT | CASTKGGGGTEAFF | TRBJ1-1 | . | TRBV6-6 | .
TGTGCCAGCAGACCGGGAGGGACAGGGGGCAATCAGCCCCAGCATTTT | CASRPGGTGGNQPQHF | TRBJ1-5 | . | TRBV27 | TRBD1
TGTGCCAGCTCTGGGACGAGGACTCTCCACAACTATGGCTACACCTTC | CASSGTRTLHNYGYTF | TRBJ1-2 | . | TRBV13 | .
TGTGCCATCAGTGCCTGGGACAGCTTGCAGTATTTT | CAISAWDSLQYF | TRBJ2-3 | . | TRBV10-3 | TRBD1
TGCAGCGTTGGGAGCTCCTCTGGGGCCAACGTCCTGACTTTC | CSVGSSSGANVLTF | TRBJ2-6 | . | TRBV29-1 | .
TGTGCCTGCTCGCGTCAGGGCTACGAGCAGTACTTC | CACSRQGYEQYF | TRBJ2-7 | . | TRBV7-9 | .
TGTGCCAGCAAATTCGACAGAAGCTCCTACGAGCAGTACTTC | CASKFDRSSYEQYF | TRBJ2-7 | . | TRBV7-2 | .
TGTGCCTGGAGTCACTCCCGACGGGACACGTTCTTC | CAWSHSRRDTFF | TRBJ2-1 | few | TRBV30 | .
TGCGCCAGCAGCTTGGTATTAGGGACGAACACTGAAGCTTTCTTT | CASSLVLGTNTEAFF | TRBJ1-1 | . | TRBV5-1 | .
TGTGCCAGCAGTTTATCCGGGGCCGGGGCCAACGTCCTGACTTTC | CASSLSGAGANVLTF | TRBJ2-6 | . | TRBV27 | .
TGCGCCAGCAAGTTCGGACAGGGGGCCGCTGAAGCTTTCTTT | CASKFGQGAAEAFF | TRBJ1-1 | . | TRBV4-3 | TRBD1
TGTGCCAGCAGCTTAGGGGTAGAGTTAGACGGCTACACCTTC | CASSLGVELDGYTF | TRBJ1-2 | . | TRBV7-9 | .
TGTGCCAGCTCACCAGCTAGCAGCCGCTCCTACAATGAGCAGTTCTTC | CASSPASSRSYNEQFF | TRBJ2-1 | few | TRBV18 | .
TGTGCCAGCAGTGAACAAGGCGGATTTCAAGAGACCCAGTACTTC | CASSEQGGFQETQYF | TRBJ2-5 | . | TRBV6-1 | .
TGTGCCAGCTCACCTCCTAGCGGGAACACCGGGGAGCTGTTTTTT | CASSPPSGNTGELFF | TRBJ2-2 | . | TRBV18 | TRBD2